The 29 T cell receptor beta chains listed next were all sequenced from one sample in a study of identical twins. One entry per CDR3 protein, called by TCRdb with MiXCR from the 5' RACE reads. Altogether under 300,000 distinct CDR3 sequences are present, more than 13% being singletons, with the ten largest covering 8.5% to 10%. Sequencing used memory (CD45RO+) T cells sorted from blood. The receptors come from a woman between 18 and 29 years old in good health.

The chain is built from TRBV5-6 and TRBJ1-6; 7 nucleotides align to TRBD1. V was pared by 5 bases and J by 9 bases, with 2 bases of the junction left unmatched. The CDR3 is 12 residues long. Germline CDR1 is SGHDT and CDR2 is YYEEEE. The DNA for the CDR3 is TGTGCCAGCAGGAGGACAGGTTCACCCCTCCACTTT. Translating gives CASRRTGSPLHF.

There are many counts of this clonotype. This chain uses TRBV15 with TRBJ2-1; tentative D call: TRBD1 (5 bases). Trimming removed 1 base at V and 4 bases at J, with 11 bases between. Germline CDR1 LNHNV, CDR2 YYDKDF (reference sequence). This CDR3 has 15 residues. The DNA for the CDR3 is TGTGCCACCAGCAGAGGCGCAGGGTGGTACAATGAGCAGTTCTTC. Its protein is CATSRGAGWYNEQFF.

This clonotype has just a few counts. V and J are TRBV12-3 or TRBV12-4 and TRBJ1-6, with 9 positions matching TRBD1. The V gene end was trimmed by 6 bases and the J gene end by 7 bases; junction bases not matched to a gene: 4. The CDR3 is made up of 14 amino acids. CDR3: CASRTGTGNSPLHF. The CDR3 nucleotides read TGTGCCAGCAGAACCGGGACAGGGAATTCACCCCTCCACTTT.

V gene TRBV11-1 combines with J gene TRBJ2-3; D remains ambiguous. CDR3 length: 18 residues. V was pared by 1 base and J by 2 bases, with 19 bases between. Germline V gives CDR1 SGHAT, CDR2 FQDESV (reference sequence). The CDR3 nucleotides read TGTGCCAGCAGCTTAGGGGGTTTGGGCGGCTCGTACACAGATACGCAGTATTTT. Translation: CASSLGGLGGSYTDTQYF.

The chain combines TRBV11-2 with TRBJ2-7; TRBD2 matches at 7 bases. CDR3 size: 15 residues. V dropped 3 bases and J dropped 6; count of bases not matched to a gene: 11. Per germline, CDR1 SGHAT and CDR2 FQNNGV. CDR3 nucleotides: TGTGCCAGCAGCTTCACTTGGGCGGGAGTAAGCGAGCAGTACTTC. Translated, it gives CASSFTWAGVSEQYF.

This clonotype appeared many times. The J gene is TRBJ2-2, the V gene TRBV15; 9 positions agree with TRBD2. The J segment lost 8 bases and the V segment lost 0 bases, leaving 4 bases of the junction unmatched. The CDR3 runs 15 residues. The germline V gene has CDR1 LNHNV and CDR2 YYDKDF (reference sequence). CDR3 DNA sequence: TGTGCCACCAGCAGAGATCGGCTAGCGGGGGGGGAGCTGTTTTTT. It is translated as CATSRDRLAGGELFF.

This rearrangement joins TRBV9 to TRBJ2-2; 7 bases are a match to TRBD1. The V and J ends lost 7 bases and 1 base, in that order; junction bases with no gene match: 4. CDR1 and CDR2 from the germline V gene are SGDLS and YYNGEE. The CDR3 loop spans 14 amino acids. The CDR3 sequence: CASSQGLNTGELFF. The CDR3 DNA sequence: TGTGCCAGCTCACAGGGGCTGAACACCGGGGAGCTGTTTTTT.

Ten or more counts support this clonotype. V gene TRBV18 combines with J gene TRBJ2-1, with D possibly TRBD1 on 7 matching bases. The CDR3 loop spans 12 amino acids. Per germline, CDR1 KGHSH and CDR2 LQKENI. Trimming removed 3 bases from V and 9 bases from J, with 9 bases in between. CDR3 in DNA: TGTGCCAGCTCACCCCAGGGGGGTGAGCAGTTCTTC. Encoded protein: CASSPQGGEQFF.

The chain carries TRBV20-1 and TRBJ1-3; unclear D gene. This CDR3 comprises 12 residues. CDR1 and CDR2 from the germline V gene are DFQATT and SNEGSKA (reference sequence). Trimming removed 3 bases from V and 4 bases from J, with 7 bases in between. CDR3 sequence (DNA): TGCAGTGCTAGGAACCGGGGAAACACCATATATTTT. Residues: CSARNRGNTIYF.

This clonotype was found a few times. The V and J genes are TRBV12-3 or TRBV12-4 and TRBJ2-5, with D maybe TRBD1 (6 bases). Deletions cut 1 base from V and 8 bases from J, with 11 bases between. The CDR3 length is 13 residues. The chain's CDR3 is CASSLGKGVTQYF. The CDR3 nucleotides read TGTGCCAGCAGTTTAGGGAAGGGGGTAACCCAGTACTTC.

The V and J genes are TRBV6-1 and TRBJ2-2; 8 bases are a match to TRBD2. With V trimmed by 4 bases and J by 0 bases, 13 bases remained unmatched. The CDR3 consists of 19 residues. CDR1 and CDR2 from the germline V gene are MNHNS and SASEGT. The CDR3: CASSAARLATITNTGELFF. DNA of the CDR3: TGTGCCAGCAGTGCGGCCCGACTAGCGACAATTACGAACACCGGGGAGCTGTTTTTT.

This clonotype was counted at least ten times. This rearrangement joins TRBV20-1 to TRBJ1-2, with no clear D. CDR1 and CDR2 (germline): DFQATT, SNEGSKA (reference sequence). This CDR3 spans 10 amino acids. Trimming pared 5 bases from V and 5 bases from J, leaving 6 bases between. This CDR3 is CSAGQYGYTF. The DNA for the CDR3 is TGCAGTGCTGGGCAGTATGGCTACACCTTC.

This clonotype appeared a few times. This chain joins TRBV20-1 and TRBJ2-1; 7 bases match TRBD2. The CDR3 is 16 residues long. J was trimmed by 5 bases and V by 3 bases; bases with no gene match: 13. The germline V gene has CDR1 DFQATT and CDR2 SNEGSKA (reference sequence). In DNA form, the CDR3 reads TGCAGTGCTAGGGGTTATCTCGGGAGGCGGGACAATGAGCAGTTCTTC. Translating it yields CSARGYLGRRDNEQFF.

The V and J genes are TRBV5-1 and TRBJ2-7; D possibly corresponds to TRBD2 (5 bases). The CDR3 covers 14 residues. Trimming took 0 bases from V and 5 from J, leaving 12 bases between them. Germline V lookup: CDR1 SGHRS, CDR2 YFSETQ. The CDR3 sequence is CASSLGEGVDEQYF. The CDR3 nucleotides are TGCGCCAGCAGCTTGGGAGAGGGTGTGGACGAGCAGTACTTC. Looking up the rest from reference TRBV5-1 and TRBJ2-7 gives the full variable domain: KAGVTQTPRYLIKTRGQQVTLSCSPISGHRSVSWYQQTPGQGLQFLFEYFSETQRNKGNFPGRFSGRQFSNSRSEMNVSTLELGDSALYLCASSLGEGVDEQYFGPGTRLTVT.

This clonotype was detected ten times or more. The chain links TRBV29-1 to TRBJ2-1; D may be TRBD2 (6 bases). This CDR3 spans 10 amino acids. The V gene's germline CDR1 is SQVTM and CDR2 ANQGSEA. CDR3 in DNA: TGCAGTGGATCCCAGGGAGGGCAGTTCTTC. Translation: CSGSQGGQFF.

The sample holds many counts of this clonotype. The CDR3 DNA follows: TGTGCCAGCAGTTACACTAGCGGGAGTTTCAATGAGCAGTTCTTC. This gives the protein CASSYTSGSFNEQFF. This chain uses TRBV12-3 or TRBV12-4 with TRBJ2-1; the match to TRBD2 covers 11 bases. The junction had 5 bases not matched to a gene; V was cut back by 4 bases and J by 6 bases. This CDR3 is built from 15 residues.

The chain is built from TRBV6-5 and TRBJ2-7; TRBD2 matches at 13 bases. This CDR3 contains 16 residues. Germline lookup yields CDR1 MNHEY and CDR2 SVGAGI. Trimming at V came to 4 bases and at J to 5 bases, leaving 8 bases not matched to a gene. CDR3 region: CASSSPGLAGADEQYF. CDR3 bases: TGTGCCAGCAGTTCCCCCGGACTAGCGGGAGCGGACGAGCAGTACTTC.

The sample holds a few counts of this clonotype. J is TRBJ2-3 and V is TRBV3-1, with D possibly being TRBD2 (6 bases). V was shortened by 2 bases and J by 7 bases, with 13 bases between the two germline ends. The CDR3 runs to 14 residues. Germline CDR1 reads LGHDT; CDR2 reads YNNKEL (reference sequence). Written as DNA, the CDR3 is TGTGCCAGCAGCCAATTTCTGGGGAGGCATACGCAGTATTTT. Its translation: CASSQFLGRHTQYF.

The V and J genes are TRBV18 and TRBJ2-7; TRBD2 matches at 11 bases. Trimming took 2 bases from V and 5 from J; bases not matched to a gene: 5. Germline CDR1 is KGHSH and CDR2 is LQKENI. The CDR3 runs 15 residues. As DNA, the CDR3 is TGTGCCAGCTCACCAGAGTGGGGACTAGCGGACGAGCAGTACTTC. Its protein is CASSPEWGLADEQYF.

This rearrangement joins TRBV24-1 to TRBJ2-5, with D possibly being TRBD1 (6 bases). This CDR3 has 17 residues. Germline V gene sequence: CDR1 KGHDR, CDR2 SFDVKD. V lost 2 bases and J lost 2, with 17 bases in between. Written as DNA, the CDR3 is TGTGCCACCAGTGATTCCGGGGAACAGGGAAATCAAGAGACCCAGTACTTC. It specifies CATSDSGEQGNQETQYF.

This clonotype was detected a few times. This CDR3 is CASSFSVPAGAQETQYF. CDR3 in DNA: TGTGCCAGCAGCTTCTCGGTTCCAGCGGGGGCCCAAGAGACCCAGTACTTC. This rearrangement joins TRBV7-6 to TRBJ2-5, with TRBD2 matching over 8 bases. The germline V gene encodes CDR1 SGHVS and CDR2 FNYEAQ. V gave up 3 bases and J gave up 1 base; unmatched junction bases: 10. CDR3 length: 17 residues.

This chain connects TRBV20-1 to TRBJ1-2; D is unresolved. Trimming left V 6 bases short and J 2 bases short, with 13 bases between. Germline loops: CDR1 DFQATT, CDR2 SNEGSKA (reference sequence). The CDR3 is 13 amino acids. The CDR3 DNA is TGCAGTGCCCCGGAGGGCTCGAACTATGGCTACACCTTC. It is translated as CSAPEGSNYGYTF.

This clonotype was observed a handful of times. A read error may produce the germline difference seen at one junction end. The V call is TRBV10-3, the J call TRBJ1-1; D is unclear. CDR1 and CDR2 from the germline V gene are ENHRY and SYGVKD. The CDR3 is made up of 12 amino acids. Here the CDR3 DNA reads TGTGCCATCAGACCAACGACGGAGGTTCAGATCTTT. Translated, it gives CAIRPTTEVQIF.

The J gene is TRBJ2-1, the V gene TRBV6-2 or TRBV6-3; 10 nucleotides agree with TRBD2. V lost 6 bases and J lost 3; bases outside the gene matches: 11. This CDR3 is 17 amino acids long. CDR1 and CDR2 from the germline V gene are MNHEY and SVGEGT. The CDR3 region is CASRSQRTSGVYNEQFF. DNA for the CDR3: TGTGCCAGCAGGAGCCAGAGGACTAGCGGAGTCTACAATGAGCAGTTCTTC.

By share of the sample, this clonotype is medium-sized. In DNA, the CDR3 is TGCAGTGCTAGAGATCTGGACACCCTGCATGGCTACACCTTC. Encoded protein: CSARDLDTLHGYTF. The chain couples TRBV20-1 to TRBJ1-2; a weak D match, TRBD1 (5 bases). The germline gives CDR1 DFQATT, CDR2 SNEGSKA (reference sequence). V was shortened by 0 bases and J by 6 bases, with 14 bases between the two germline ends. The CDR3 is 14 amino acids.

This clonotype was seen at least ten times. The rearrangement uses TRBV10-3 and TRBJ2-3, with D hard to call. Germline lookup yields CDR1 ENHRY and CDR2 SYGVKD. V shed 5 bases and J shed 5 bases, with 5 bases lying between them. The CDR3 length is 11 residues. Here the CDR3 reads CAISIQDTQYF. The CDR3 region has the DNA TGTGCCATCAGTATTCAAGATACGCAGTATTTT.

V usage is TRBV20-1 and J usage is TRBJ2-7, with 8 bases matching TRBD1. CDR1 DFQATT and CDR2 SNEGSKA come from the germline V gene (reference sequence). This CDR3 has 14 amino acids. Trimming took 3 bases from V and 3 from J; bases not matched to a gene: 7. CDR3: CSARGGTGGYEQYF. In DNA, the CDR3 is TGCAGTGCTAGGGGCGGGACAGGTGGCTACGAGCAGTACTTC.

V and J are TRBV2 and TRBJ1-2; 7 bases are shared with TRBD1. Per the germline V gene, CDR1 is SNHLY and CDR2 is FYNNEI. This CDR3 spans 13 amino acids. Trimming at V came to 6 bases and at J to 4 bases, leaving 5 bases not matched to a gene. CDR3: CASRGTALYGYTF. The CDR3 DNA follows: TGTGCCAGCAGGGGGACAGCTCTCTATGGCTACACCTTC.

The chain links TRBV7-9 to TRBJ2-7; 9 nucleotides align to TRBD1. The CDR3 consists of 15 residues. CDR1 SEHNR and CDR2 FQNEAQ come from the germline V gene (reference sequence). Trimming cost V 3 bases and J 5 bases; bases outside gene matches: 8. Here the CDR3 DNA reads TGTGCCAGCAGCTTTACTGTGGACAGGGGCAACGAGCAGTACTTC. Its protein product is CASSFTVDRGNEQYF.